This T cell receptor (beta chain) was observed in a study of cytomegalovirus exposure and HLA in healthy donors. Across the study: As released early, the data held 70 million to 95 million unique TCRs from HLA-typed donors.

V lost 2 bases and J lost 3; bases outside the gene matches: 5. The CDR3 has 15 residues. Germline CDR1 is LNHDA and CDR2 is SQIVND (reference sequence). Primers included in the PCR were 60 Vbeta and 13 Jbeta primers. Some clones are missing from TCRdb's copy, which holds only in-frame ones; the method was immunoSEQ multiplex PCR. The repertoire holds fewer than 80,000 clones, with over 60% as singletons. The TCR was taken from a woman aged 25 to 39 in good health and CMV-seronegative. Sample: PBMCs. This chain links TRBV19 with TRBJ1-2, with TRBD1 identical over 8 bases. CDR3 nucleotide sequence: TGTGCCAGTAGTATACAGGGGGCAACCGACTATGGCTACACCTTC. Its translation is CASSIQGATDYGYTF. The variable domain in full, completed from reference TRBV19 and TRBJ1-2, reads DGGITQSPKYLFRKEGQNVTLSCEQNLNHDAMYWYRQDPGQGLRLIYYSQIVNDFQKGDIAEGYSVSREKKESFPLTVTSAQKNPTAFYLCASSIQGATDYGYTFGSGTRLTVV.